This TCR beta chain was captured by sequencing in a study of identifying expanded T cells in peripheral blood. Study results and limitations: Clone count variance between roughly 2-week samples rose with total template count.

A word on this clone: Its antigen remains unidentified.

During the collection period, no donor immune events like infections were recorded. Profiled with immunoSEQ multiplex PCR; TCRdb holds only in-frame clones, not every one. The sample lists 81,000 or so clones; over 80% were seen once. With 0 bases removed from V and 2 bases from J, the gap between germline ends came to 8 bases. Germline V CDR1 and CDR2: SGDLS, YYNGEE. This CDR3 is 14 amino acids long. This chain links TRBV9 with TRBJ2-5; either TRBD1 or TRBD2 may supply D (6 bases each). This TCR was sampled from a person aged 18-70 years in good health. Input material: blood. CDR3 loop: CASSVGGAQETQYF. The CDR3 DNA sequence: TGTGCCAGCAGCGTAGGGGGGGCGCAAGAGACCCAGTACTTC.